Presented here are 23 T cell receptor beta chains from one specimen sequenced in a study of radiotherapy plus CTLA-4 blockade in lung cancer. Some clones are missing from TCRdb's copy, which holds only in-frame ones; the method was immunoSEQ multiplex PCR. Here the sample spans more than 90,000 clones, roughly 74% being singletons. The input for sequencing was peripheral blood, taken from a patient treated with radiotherapy plus ipilimumab. The receptors shown here come from a human donor with non-small cell lung cancer who had a partial response to radiotherapy plus ipilimumab.

The chain links TRBV5-1 to TRBJ2-3, with D tentatively TRBD1 (5 bases). Germline CDR1 SGHRS, CDR2 YFSETQ. V was trimmed by 0 bases and J by 6 bases, leaving 14 bases between them. The CDR3 totals 15 residues. The CDR3 spells CASSLGQGWADTQYF. CDR3 sequence (DNA): TGCGCCAGCAGCTTGGGTCAGGGCTGGGCGGATACGCAGTATTTT.

The chain is built from TRBV6-5 and TRBJ1-3; the match to TRBD1 covers 7 bases. Germline lookup yields CDR1 MNHEY and CDR2 SVGAGI. V dropped 0 bases and J dropped 0; count of bases not matched to a gene: 2. This CDR3 has 16 amino acids. The CDR3 nucleotides read TGTGCCAGCAGTTACTCCAGACAGGGCTCTGGAAACACCATATATTTT. Its translation is CASSYSRQGSGNTIYF.

This chain joins TRBV9 and TRBJ2-3, with D unclear. CDR3 length: 16 residues. CDR1 and CDR2 (germline): SGDLS, YYNGEE. V was shortened by 4 bases and J by 1 base, with 16 bases between the two germline ends. In DNA form, the CDR3 reads TGTGCCAGCAGCTCCCTAAGCACAGTTGGCACAGATACGCAGTATTTT. Amino acids: CASSSLSTVGTDTQYF.

This clone has more than one count but fewer than ten. The V call is TRBV7-2, the J call TRBJ2-5; TRBD1 aligns across 11 bases. CDR1 and CDR2 (germline): SGHTA, FQGNSA. CDR3 length: 15 amino acids. V was clipped by 1 base and J by 11 bases; unmatched bases: 9. CDR3 in DNA: TGTGCCAGCAGCTTAGACGGACAGGGGGCCAGGGAGCAGTACTTC. Its translation is CASSLDGQGAREQYF.

The chain links TRBV13 to TRBJ2-7; TRBD2 agrees at 11 bases. CDR1 is PRHDT and CDR2 is FYEKMQ in the germline V gene (reference sequence). V trimming: 5 bases; J trimming: 7 bases; junction bases outside the gene matches: 10. This CDR3 is 15 amino acids long. CDR3 nucleotide sequence: TGTGCCAGCAGCACACTTAGCGGGAGGGCCTCGGAGCAGTACTTC. Amino acids: CASSTLSGRASEQYF.

This clone has just a few counts. This rearrangement joins TRBV18 to TRBJ1-2; possible D gene TRBD1, 6 bases. V shed 3 bases and J shed 8 bases, with 19 bases lying between them. The CDR3 has 15 amino acids. Germline V gene sequence: CDR1 KGHSH, CDR2 LQKENI. The CDR3 nucleotides read TGTGCCAGCTCACCCTCCGGGCAGGGGAATAGAGGCTACACCTTC. Translation gives CASSPSGQGNRGYTF. Together with reference TRBV18 and TRBJ1-2, the CDR3 gives the full variable domain: NAGVMQNPRHLVRRRGQEARLRCSPMKGHSHVYWYRQLPEEGLKFMVYLQKENIIDESGMPKERFSAEFPKEGPSILRIQQVVRGDSAAYFCASSPSGQGNRGYTFGSGTRLTVV.

The DNA for the CDR3 is TGTGCCAGCAGTCATCACAGGGTAGCTGTTGACACTGAAGCTTTCTTT. It translates to CASSHHRVAVDTEAFF. The chain is built from TRBV27 and TRBJ1-1; TRBD1 might be the D (6 bases). CDR3 length: 16 amino acids. Trimming left V 5 bases short and J 3 bases short, with 19 bases between. CDR1 is MNHEY, CDR2 SMNVEV, per germline (reference sequence).

This clone was counted a single time. The chain joins TRBV7-2 to TRBJ2-7; TRBD2 matches at 8 bases. The CDR3 consists of 14 residues. Trimming cost V 7 bases and J 0 bases; bases outside gene matches: 5. Germline V CDR1 and CDR2: SGHTA, FQGNSA. The CDR3 sequence is CASTTSGSSYEQYF. In DNA form, the CDR3 reads TGTGCCAGCACCACCAGCGGGAGCTCCTACGAGCAGTACTTC.

The chain joins TRBV6-1 to TRBJ2-7, with 9 bases fitting TRBD1. The junction had 6 bases not matched to a gene; V was cut back by 9 bases and J by 3 bases. The CDR3 consists of 13 residues. Germline values: CDR1 MNHNS, CDR2 SASEGT. In DNA, the CDR3 is TGTGCCAGTACTCCGGGACAGGGCTACGAGCAGTACGTC. The encoded protein is CASTPGQGYEQYV.

The chain links TRBV7-2 to TRBJ2-1; D not certain. Germline values: CDR1 SGHTA, CDR2 FQGNSA. CDR3 size: 13 residues. With 4 bases removed from V and 0 bases from J, the gap between germline ends came to 4 bases. CDR3 amino acids: CASSWSSYNEQFF. The CDR3 DNA follows: TGTGCCAGCAGCTGGAGCTCCTACAATGAGCAGTTCTTC.

The chain recombines TRBV2 with TRBJ1-4; 8 nucleotides line up with TRBD1. Losses at the gene ends were 6 bases for V and 2 bases for J; bases not matched to a gene: 5. This CDR3 has 15 residues. CDR1 is SNHLY and CDR2 is FYNNEI in the germline V gene. CDR3 sequence: CASSQTGATNEKLFF. The DNA of the CDR3 is TGTGCCAGCAGCCAGACAGGGGCCACTAATGAAAAACTGTTTTTT.

The J gene is TRBJ2-1, the V gene TRBV2, with 10 bases identical to TRBD2. V shed 6 bases and J 4 bases; nucleotides not matched to a gene: 6. The CDR3 covers 15 residues. CDR1 and CDR2 from the germline V gene are SNHLY and FYNNEI. The CDR3 DNA is TGTGCCAGCAGACAAACTAGCGGGGAGTACAATGAGCAGTTCTTC. Protein sequence: CASRQTSGEYNEQFF.

The genes are TRBV10-1 and TRBJ2-1; 8 bases agree with TRBD2. CDR1 and CDR2 from the germline V gene are WNHNN and SYGVQD (reference sequence). Trimming removed 2 bases from V and 7 bases from J; junction bases left unmatched: 19. The CDR3 is 19 residues long. In DNA form, the CDR3 reads TGCGCCAGCAGTGAGAGTCTTAGCGGGACCGTTTCTCGGGGAAATGAGCAGTTCTTC. It specifies CASSESLSGTVSRGNEQFF.

This chain connects TRBV6-5 to TRBJ2-7; tentative D call: TRBD1 (6 bases). The CDR3 has 15 amino acids. From germline, CDR1 is MNHEY and CDR2 SVGAGI. Trimming shortened V by 6 bases and J by 2 bases, and 17 bases separated the two germline ends. The CDR3 loop is CASRTGQKSTYEQYV. In DNA form, the CDR3 reads TGTGCCAGCAGGACAGGACAGAAGTCAACCTACGAGCAGTACGTC.

CDR3 in DNA: TGTGCCAGTAGAAGCGGGGGCTCCTACGAGCAGTACTTC. Its protein product is CASRSGGSYEQYF. The V gene is TRBV27, the J gene TRBJ2-7; 8 bases map to TRBD2. V gave up 9 bases and J gave up 0 bases; unmatched junction bases: 4. Germline-derived CDR1 and CDR2 are MNHEY and SMNVEV (reference sequence). This CDR3 has 13 residues.

The chain links TRBV28 to TRBJ2-5, with D possibly matching TRBD2 (5 bases). Germline V lookup: CDR1 MDHEN, CDR2 SYDVKM. There are 14 residues in the CDR3. The V gene lost 2 bases and the J gene lost 5 bases, with 12 bases spanning the gap. CDR3 sequence reads: CASSLVGVRETQYF. CDR3 DNA: TGTGCCAGCAGTTTAGTCGGGGTGAGGGAGACCCAGTACTTC.

The sample holds many counts of this clone. This rearrangement joins TRBV28 to TRBJ1-3, with 8 bases fitting TRBD1. With V trimmed by 6 bases and J by 4 bases, 8 bases remained unmatched. Germline CDR1 reads MDHEN; CDR2 reads SYDVKM. This CDR3 contains 15 residues. The CDR3 nucleotides are TGTGCCAGCAGCTTACCGGGGACAGGCGGAAACACCATATATTTT. This gives the protein CASSLPGTGGNTIYF.

CDR3 coding DNA: TGTGCCAGCAGCTTAGACCAATGGCGGGGCTACACCTTC. Residues: CASSLDQWRGYTF. The chain couples TRBV7-2 to TRBJ1-2; unclear D gene. CDR1 is SGHTA and CDR2 is FQGNSA in the germline V gene. This CDR3 spans 13 amino acids. The V end lost 1 base, the J end lost 8 bases, and 11 bases lay between the germline ends.

The chain employs TRBV11-2 and TRBJ2-1; D remains unclear. The ends were cut back, 0 bases at V and 7 bases at J, with 10 bases in the middle. Germline CDR1 SGHAT, CDR2 FQNNGV. The CDR3 is made up of 14 amino acids. The CDR3 DNA is TGTGCCAGCAGCTTAGATCATTCGGGTAATGAGCAGTTCTTC. It codes for CASSLDHSGNEQFF.

This chain joins TRBV5-4 and TRBJ1-1, with 8 nucleotides matching TRBD1. CDR1 is SGHNT, CDR2 YYREEE, per germline (reference sequence). The CDR3 runs 15 residues. V shed 3 bases, J shed 10 bases, and the junction held 14 bases outside the gene matches. This CDR3 reads CASSSLDRDFGRAFF. CDR3 in DNA: TGTGCCAGCAGCTCACTGGACAGGGACTTCGGGCGAGCTTTCTTT. The entire variable domain, with the rest obtained from reference TRBV5-4 and TRBJ1-1, is as follows: ETGVTQSPTHLIKTRGQQVTLRCSSQSGHNTVSWYQQALGQGPQFIFQYYREEENGRGNFPPRFSGLQFPNYSSELNVNALELDDSALYLCASSSLDRDFGRAFFGQGTRLTVV.

This clone showed up just once. The V gene is TRBV28, the J gene TRBJ2-7, with a weak D call TRBD1 (6 bases). With 4 bases removed from V and 4 bases from J, the gap between germline ends came to 11 bases. Germline V gene lookup returns CDR1 MDHEN and CDR2 SYDVKM. This CDR3 spans 13 amino acids. CDR3 region: CASSSGDEYEQYF. The DNA of the CDR3 is TGTGCCAGCAGTTCAGGGGATGAGTACGAGCAGTACTTC.

There are a few counts of this clone. This chain links TRBV19 with TRBJ2-1, with 9 nucleotides matching TRBD2. Germline CDR1 is LNHDA and CDR2 is SQIVND (reference sequence). The CDR3 runs to 18 residues. The V segment lost 3 bases and the J segment 4 bases; nucleotides outside the gene matches: 13. The DNA for the CDR3 is TGTGCCAGTAGTATTAGCGGGAGAGCCCCGGTAGGTTACAATGAGCAGTTCTTC. Its protein product is CASSISGRAPVGYNEQFF.

This chain joins TRBV28 and TRBJ1-3; 7 positions match TRBD1. V lost 5 bases, J lost 0 bases, and 7 bases stayed unmatched. The CDR3 has 16 residues. CDR1 and CDR2 from the germline V gene are MDHEN and SYDVKM. DNA for the CDR3: TGTGCCAGCAGTCCTACAGGGGAAGCCTCTGGAAACACCATATATTTT. Translating it yields CASSPTGEASGNTIYF.